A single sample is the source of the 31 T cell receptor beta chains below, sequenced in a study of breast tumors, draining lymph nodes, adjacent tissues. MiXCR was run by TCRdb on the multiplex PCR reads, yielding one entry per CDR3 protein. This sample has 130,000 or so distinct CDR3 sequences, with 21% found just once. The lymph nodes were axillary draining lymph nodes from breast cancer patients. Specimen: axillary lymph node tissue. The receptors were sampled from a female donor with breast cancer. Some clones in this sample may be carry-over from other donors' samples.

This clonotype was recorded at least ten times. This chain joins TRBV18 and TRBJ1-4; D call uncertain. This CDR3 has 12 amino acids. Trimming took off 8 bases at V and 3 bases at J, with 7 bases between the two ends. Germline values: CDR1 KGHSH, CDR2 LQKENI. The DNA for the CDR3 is TGTGCCAGCCCTAACCCTAATGAAAAACTGTTTTTT. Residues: CASPNPNEKLFF. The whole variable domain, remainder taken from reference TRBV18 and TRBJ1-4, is NAGVMQNPRHLVRRRGQEARLRCSPMKGHSHVYWYRQLPEEGLKFMVYLQKENIIDESGMPKERFSAEFPKEGPSILRIQQVVRGDSAAYFCASPNPNEKLFFGSGTQLSVL.

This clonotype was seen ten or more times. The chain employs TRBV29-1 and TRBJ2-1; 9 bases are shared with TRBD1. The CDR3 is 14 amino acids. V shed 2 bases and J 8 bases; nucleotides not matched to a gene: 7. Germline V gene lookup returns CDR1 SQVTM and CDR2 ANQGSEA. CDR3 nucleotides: TGCAGCGTTGAATGGGACAGGGTCATTGATGAGCAGTTCTTC. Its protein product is CSVEWDRVIDEQFF.

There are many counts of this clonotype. In DNA, the CDR3 is TGTGCCAGCAGTGACCCTAGGGGCCCTTGGGAGACCCAGTACTTC. It yields the protein CASSDPRGPWETQYF. The chain combines TRBV6-1 with TRBJ2-5, with D tentatively TRBD1 (5 bases). V gave up 3 bases and J gave up 5 bases, with 16 bases separating them. The CDR3 has 15 residues. Germline V lookup: CDR1 MNHNS, CDR2 SASEGT.

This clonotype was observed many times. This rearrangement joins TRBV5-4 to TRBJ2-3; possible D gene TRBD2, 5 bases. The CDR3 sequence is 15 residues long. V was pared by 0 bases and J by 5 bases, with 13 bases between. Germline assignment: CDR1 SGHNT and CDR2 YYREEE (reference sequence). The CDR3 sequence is CASSLGGGRGDTQYF. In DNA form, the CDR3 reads TGTGCCAGCAGCTTGGGCGGAGGACGAGGAGATACGCAGTATTTT.

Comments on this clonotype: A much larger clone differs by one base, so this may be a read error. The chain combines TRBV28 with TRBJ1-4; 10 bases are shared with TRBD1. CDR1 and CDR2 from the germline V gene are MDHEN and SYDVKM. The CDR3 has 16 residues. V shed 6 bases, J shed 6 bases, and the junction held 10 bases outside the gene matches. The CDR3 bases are TGTGCCAGCAGCTCCGGACAGGGGGTGACTGATGAAAAACTGTTTTTT. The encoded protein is CASSSGQGVTDEKLFF.

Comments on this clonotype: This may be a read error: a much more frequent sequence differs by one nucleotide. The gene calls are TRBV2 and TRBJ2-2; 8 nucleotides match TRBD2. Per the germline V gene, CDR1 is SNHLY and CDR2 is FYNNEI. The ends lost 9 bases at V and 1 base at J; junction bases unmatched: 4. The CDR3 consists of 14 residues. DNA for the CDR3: TGTGCCAGATCGGGAGGGCTGAACACCGGGGAGCTGTTTTTT. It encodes CARSGGLNTGELFF. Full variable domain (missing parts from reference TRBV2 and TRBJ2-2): EPEVTQTPSHQVTQMGQEVILRCVPISNHLYFYWYRQILGQKVEFLVSFYNNEISEKSEIFDDQFSVERPDGSNFTLKIRSTKLEDSAMYFCARSGGLNTGELFFGEGSRLTVL.

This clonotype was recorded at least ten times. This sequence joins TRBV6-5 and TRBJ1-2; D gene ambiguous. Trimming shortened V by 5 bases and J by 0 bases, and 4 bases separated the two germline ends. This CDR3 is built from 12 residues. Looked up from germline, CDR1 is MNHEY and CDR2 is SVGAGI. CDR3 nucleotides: TGTGCCAGCAGTAGGCCTAACTATGGCTACACCTTC. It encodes CASSRPNYGYTF.

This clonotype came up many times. The DNA of the CDR3 is TGTGCCAGCAGTCCGGGACACGGGGAGACCCAGTACTTC. Translation gives CASSPGHGETQYF. The rearrangement uses TRBV27 and TRBJ2-5; tentatively, D is TRBD1 (6 bases). V was cut by 5 bases and J by 5 bases, with 12 bases left in between. The CDR3 has 13 residues. CDR1 MNHEY and CDR2 SMNVEV come from the germline V gene (reference sequence).

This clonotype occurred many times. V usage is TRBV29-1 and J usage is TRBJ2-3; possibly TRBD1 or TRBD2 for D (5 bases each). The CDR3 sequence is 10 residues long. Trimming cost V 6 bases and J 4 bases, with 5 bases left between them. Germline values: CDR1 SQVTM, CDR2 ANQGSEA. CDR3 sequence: CSVGADTQYF. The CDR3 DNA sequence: TGCAGCGTGGGGGCAGATACGCAGTATTTT.

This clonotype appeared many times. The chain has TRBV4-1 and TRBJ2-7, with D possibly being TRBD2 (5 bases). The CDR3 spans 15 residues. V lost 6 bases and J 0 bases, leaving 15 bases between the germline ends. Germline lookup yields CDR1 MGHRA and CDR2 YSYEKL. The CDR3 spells CASRNRLYSSYEQYF. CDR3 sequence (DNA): TGCGCCAGCAGAAACAGACTATATAGCTCCTACGAGCAGTACTTC.

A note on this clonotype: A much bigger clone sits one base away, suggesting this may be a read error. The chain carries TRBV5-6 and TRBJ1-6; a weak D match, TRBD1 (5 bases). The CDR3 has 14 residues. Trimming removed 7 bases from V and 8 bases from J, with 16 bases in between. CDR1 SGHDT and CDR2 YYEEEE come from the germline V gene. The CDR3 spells CASGSTEVDSPLHF. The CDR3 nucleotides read TGTGCCAGCGGCTCGACAGAAGTGGATTCACCCCTCCACTTT. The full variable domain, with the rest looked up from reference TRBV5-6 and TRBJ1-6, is DAGVTQSPTHLIKTRGQQVTLRCSPKSGHDTVSWYQQALGQGPQFIFQYYEEEERQRGNFPDRFSGHQFPNYSSELNVNALLLGDSALYLCASGSTEVDSPLHFGNGTRLTVT.

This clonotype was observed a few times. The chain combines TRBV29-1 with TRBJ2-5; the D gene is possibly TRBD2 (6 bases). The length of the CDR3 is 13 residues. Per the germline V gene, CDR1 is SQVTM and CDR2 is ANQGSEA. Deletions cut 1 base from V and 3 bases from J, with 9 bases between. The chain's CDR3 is CSVEGVAEETQYF. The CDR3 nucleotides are TGCAGCGTTGAAGGCGTAGCGGAAGAGACCCAGTACTTC.

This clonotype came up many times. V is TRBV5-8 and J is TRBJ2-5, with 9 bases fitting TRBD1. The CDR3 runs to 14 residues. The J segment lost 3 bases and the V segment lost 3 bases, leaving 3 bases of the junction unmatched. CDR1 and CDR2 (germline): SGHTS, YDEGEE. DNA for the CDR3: TGTGCCAGCAGCTCACAGGGGGCTGAAGAGACCCAGTACTTC. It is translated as CASSSQGAEETQYF.

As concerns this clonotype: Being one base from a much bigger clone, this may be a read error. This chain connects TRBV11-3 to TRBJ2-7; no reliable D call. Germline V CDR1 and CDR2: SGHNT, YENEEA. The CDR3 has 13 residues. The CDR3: CAGSLTILGEQYF. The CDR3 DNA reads TGTGCCGGCAGCTTAACAATTCTGGGGGAGCAGTACTTC.

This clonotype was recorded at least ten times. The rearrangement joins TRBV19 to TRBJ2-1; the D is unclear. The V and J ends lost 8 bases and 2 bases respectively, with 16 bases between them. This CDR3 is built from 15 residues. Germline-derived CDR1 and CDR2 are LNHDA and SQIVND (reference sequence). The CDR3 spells CASSLSPGPYNEQFF. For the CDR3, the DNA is TGTGCCAGTTCACTGTCGCCTGGGCCCTACAATGAGCAGTTCTTC. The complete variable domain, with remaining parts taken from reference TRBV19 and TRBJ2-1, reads DGGITQSPKYLFRKEGQNVTLSCEQNLNHDAMYWYRQDPGQGLRLIYYSQIVNDFQKGDIAEGYSVSREKKESFPLTVTSAQKNPTAFYLCASSLSPGPYNEQFFGPGTRLTVL.

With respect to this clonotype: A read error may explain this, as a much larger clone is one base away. DNA of the CDR3: TGTGCCTGGAGTGTCCATGGTGATCAGCCCCAGCATTTT. Its translation is CAWSVHGDQPQHF. The gene calls are TRBV30 and TRBJ1-5, with D unclear. The V gene lost 0 bases and the J gene lost 5 bases, with 8 bases spanning the gap. Germline-derived CDR1 and CDR2 are GTSNPN and SVGIG (reference sequence). This CDR3 spans 13 amino acids.

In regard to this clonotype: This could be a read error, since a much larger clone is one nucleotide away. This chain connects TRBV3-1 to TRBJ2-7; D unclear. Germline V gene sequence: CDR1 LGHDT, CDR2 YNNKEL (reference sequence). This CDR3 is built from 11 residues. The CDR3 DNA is TGTGCCAGCAGCCAAAGTCTCGAGCATTACTTC. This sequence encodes CASSQSLEHYF.

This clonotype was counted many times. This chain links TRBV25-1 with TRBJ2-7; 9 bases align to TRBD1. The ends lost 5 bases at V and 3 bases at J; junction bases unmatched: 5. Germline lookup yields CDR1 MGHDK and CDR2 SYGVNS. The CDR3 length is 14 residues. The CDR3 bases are TGTGCCAGCAGTCGGGACAGGGATGACTACGAGCAGTACTTC. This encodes CASSRDRDDYEQYF.

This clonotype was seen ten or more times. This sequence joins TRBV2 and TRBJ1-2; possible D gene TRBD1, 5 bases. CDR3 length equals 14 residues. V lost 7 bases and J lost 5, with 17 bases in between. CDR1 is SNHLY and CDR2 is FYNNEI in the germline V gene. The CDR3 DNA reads TGTGCCAGCAAAACCGGACACTTCACATATGGCTACACCTTC. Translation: CASKTGHFTYGYTF.

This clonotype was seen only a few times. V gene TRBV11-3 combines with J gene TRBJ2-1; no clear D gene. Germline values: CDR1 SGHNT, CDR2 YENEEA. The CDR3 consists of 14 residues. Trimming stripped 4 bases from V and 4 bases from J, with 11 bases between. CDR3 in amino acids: CASSSDERYNEQFF. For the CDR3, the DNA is TGTGCCAGCAGCTCGGATGAAAGATACAATGAGCAGTTCTTC.

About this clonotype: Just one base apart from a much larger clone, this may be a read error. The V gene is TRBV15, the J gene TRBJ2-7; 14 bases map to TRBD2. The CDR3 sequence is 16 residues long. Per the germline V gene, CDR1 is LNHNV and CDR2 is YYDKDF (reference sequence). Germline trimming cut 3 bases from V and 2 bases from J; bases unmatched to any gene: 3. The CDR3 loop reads CATSRGTSGSPYEQYF. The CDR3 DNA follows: TGTGCCACCAGCAGGGGGACTAGCGGGAGCCCCTACGAGCAGTACTTC.

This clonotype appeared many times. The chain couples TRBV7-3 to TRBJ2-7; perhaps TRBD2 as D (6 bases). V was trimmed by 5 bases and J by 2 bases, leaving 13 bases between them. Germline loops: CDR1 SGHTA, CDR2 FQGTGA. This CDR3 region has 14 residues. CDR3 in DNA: TGTGCCAGCAGCCCGACCGGGAGAGCCTACGAGCAGTACTTC. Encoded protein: CASSPTGRAYEQYF.

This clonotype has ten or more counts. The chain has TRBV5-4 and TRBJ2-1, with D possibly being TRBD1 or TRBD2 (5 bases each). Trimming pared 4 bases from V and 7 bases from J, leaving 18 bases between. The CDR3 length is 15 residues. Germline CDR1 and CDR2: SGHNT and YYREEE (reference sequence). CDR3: CASSKQIAGTNEQFF. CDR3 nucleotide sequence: TGTGCCAGCAGCAAACAAATAGCCGGGACGAATGAGCAGTTCTTC.

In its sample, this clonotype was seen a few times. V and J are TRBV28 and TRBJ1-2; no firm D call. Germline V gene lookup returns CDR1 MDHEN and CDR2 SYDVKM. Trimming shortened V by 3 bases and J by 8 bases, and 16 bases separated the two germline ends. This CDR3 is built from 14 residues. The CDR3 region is CASSLSGPKVGYTF. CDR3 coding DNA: TGTGCCAGCAGTTTGTCAGGACCGAAGGTCGGCTACACCTTC.

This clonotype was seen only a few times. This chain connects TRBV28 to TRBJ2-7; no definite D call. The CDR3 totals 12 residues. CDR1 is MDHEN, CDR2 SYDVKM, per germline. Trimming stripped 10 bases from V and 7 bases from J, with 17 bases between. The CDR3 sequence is CANGTSSAEQYF. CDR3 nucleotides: TGTGCCAACGGCACTTCTTCGGCGGAGCAGTACTTC.

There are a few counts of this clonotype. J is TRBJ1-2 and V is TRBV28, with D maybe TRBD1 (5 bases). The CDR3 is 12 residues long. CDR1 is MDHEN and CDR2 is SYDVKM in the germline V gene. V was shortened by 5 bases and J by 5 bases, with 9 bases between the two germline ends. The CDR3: CASSKQEYGYTF. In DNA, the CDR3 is TGTGCCAGCAGTAAACAGGAATATGGCTACACCTTC.

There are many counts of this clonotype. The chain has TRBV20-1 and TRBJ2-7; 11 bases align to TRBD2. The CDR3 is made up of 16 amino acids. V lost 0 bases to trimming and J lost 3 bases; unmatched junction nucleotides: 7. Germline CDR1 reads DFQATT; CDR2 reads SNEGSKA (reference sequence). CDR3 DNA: TGCAGTGCTAGAGATCTAGCGGGAGGTCTCGACTACGAGCAGTACTTC. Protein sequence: CSARDLAGGLDYEQYF.

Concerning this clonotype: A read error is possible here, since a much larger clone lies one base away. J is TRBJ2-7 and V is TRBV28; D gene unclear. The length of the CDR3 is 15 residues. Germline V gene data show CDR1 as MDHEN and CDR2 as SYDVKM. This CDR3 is CASSRRPARGYEHYF. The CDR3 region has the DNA TGTGCCAGCAGTCGTAGACCCGCCCGAGGATACGAGCACTACTTC.

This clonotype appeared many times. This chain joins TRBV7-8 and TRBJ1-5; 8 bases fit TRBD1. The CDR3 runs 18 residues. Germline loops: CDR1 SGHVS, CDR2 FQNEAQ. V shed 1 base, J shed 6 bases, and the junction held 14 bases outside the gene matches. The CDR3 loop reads CASSLVPTGEVNGQPQHF. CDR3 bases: TGTGCCAGCAGCTTAGTACCGACAGGGGAGGTAAATGGTCAGCCCCAGCATTTT.

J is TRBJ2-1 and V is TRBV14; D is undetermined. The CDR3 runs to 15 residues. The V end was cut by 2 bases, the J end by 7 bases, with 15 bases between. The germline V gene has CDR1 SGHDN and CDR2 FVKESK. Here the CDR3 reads CASSQRWSNPNEQFF. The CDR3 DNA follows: TGTGCCAGCAGCCAACGATGGTCTAACCCGAATGAGCAGTTCTTC.

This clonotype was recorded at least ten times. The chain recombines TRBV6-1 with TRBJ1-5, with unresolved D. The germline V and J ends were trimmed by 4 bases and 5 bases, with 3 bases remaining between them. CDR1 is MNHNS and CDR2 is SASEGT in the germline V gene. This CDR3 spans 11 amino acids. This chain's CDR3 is CASSADQPQHF. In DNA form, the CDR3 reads TGTGCCAGCAGTGCAGATCAGCCCCAGCATTTT.